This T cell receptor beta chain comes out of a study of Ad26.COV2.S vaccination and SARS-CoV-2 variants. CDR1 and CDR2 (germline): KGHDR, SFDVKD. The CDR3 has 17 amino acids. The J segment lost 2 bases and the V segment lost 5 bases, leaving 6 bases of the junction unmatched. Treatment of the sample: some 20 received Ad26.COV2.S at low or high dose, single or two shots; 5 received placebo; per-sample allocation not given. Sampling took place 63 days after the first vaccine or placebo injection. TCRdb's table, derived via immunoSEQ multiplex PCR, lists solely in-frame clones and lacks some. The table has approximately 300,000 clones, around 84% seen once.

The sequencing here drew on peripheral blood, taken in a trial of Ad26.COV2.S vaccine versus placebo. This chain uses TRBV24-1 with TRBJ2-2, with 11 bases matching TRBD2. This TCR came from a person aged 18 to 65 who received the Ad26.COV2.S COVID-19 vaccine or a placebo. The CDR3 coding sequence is TGTGCCACCAGTGGTGTGACTAGCGGGGTTAACACCGGGGAGCTGTTTTTT. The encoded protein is CATSGVTSGVNTGELFF.